This T cell receptor beta chain was observed in a study of cytotoxic CD8 clonotypes in ibrutinib-treated CLL. On the study more broadly: Sequencing produced an average of roughly 270,000 productive templates and 94,082 productive rearrangements per sample. Study outcomes and limitations: Exceeding age-matched healthy donors, baseline clonality also tracked the counts of circulating CD8+ T cells.

V was trimmed by 6 bases and J by 1 base, leaving 12 bases between them. The CDR3 covers 14 residues. The germline V gene has CDR1 LNHDA and CDR2 SQIVND (reference sequence). Profiling relied on immunoSEQ multiplex PCR, and the TCRdb table lists in-frame clones only, not all of them. This table has 6,000 or so clones, about four fifths appearing once. In regard to this clone: Its antigen is undetermined.

This clonotype originated in a human donor with chronic lymphocytic leukemia. The sample in question was PBMCs, obtained before ibrutinib treatment. The genes are TRBV19 and TRBJ1-2, with D possibly matching TRBD1 (6 bases). The DNA of the CDR3 is TGTGCCAGTAGCCCGGACAGAGTTAACTATGGCTACACCTTC. Protein: CASSPDRVNYGYTF.